Listed here are 13 T cell receptor beta chains from one sample, sequenced in a study of T cell clonality in common variable immunodeficiency. TCRdb's copy holds only in-frame clones and misses some; the assay was immunoSEQ multiplex PCR. The record shows more than 55,000 clones for this sample, with no singletons present. Input material: peripheral blood mononuclear cells. These receptors were collected from a person aged 18 to 75 in good health.

This clone was detected many times. The read gets to within 3 residues of the CDR3 end, and the germline J gene fills in the rest. The chain employs TRBV6-2 or TRBV6-3 and TRBJ1-6, with 7 bases matching TRBD1. The junction had 0 bases not matched to a gene; V was cut back by 6 bases and J by 7 bases. Germline V gene lookup returns CDR1 MNHEY and CDR2 SVGEGT. The CDR3 length is 12 residues. The covered CDR3 bases are TGTGCCAGCAGGGACAGGAATTCACCC. Protein sequence: CASRDRNSP. The whole CDR3 is CASRDRNSPLHF.

In its sample, this clone was seen many times. The read terminates 3 residues before the CDR3 end, so the remaining end is supplied by the germline J gene. This chain uses TRBV6-2 or TRBV6-3 with TRBJ1-2; maybe TRBD1 (6 bases). The germline CDR1 and CDR2 sequences are MNHEY and SVGEGT. The CDR3 consists of 14 residues. Trimming shortened V by 7 bases and J by 4 bases, and 16 bases separated the two germline ends. The CDR3: CASKAEGQVYGYTF. The CDR3 bases that were read are TGTGCCAGCAAGGCGGAGGGACAAGTCTATGGC.

This clone was counted ten times or more. The read ends 3 residues shy of where the CDR3 ends; the end is completed using the germline J gene. The V gene is TRBV2, the J gene TRBJ1-6, with TRBD1 identical over 7 bases. Germline values: CDR1 SNHLY, CDR2 FYNNEI. Trimming at V came to 6 bases and at J to 11 bases, leaving 4 bases not matched to a gene. This CDR3 contains 12 residues. The CDR3 is CASRTGQAPLHF. The sequenced part of the CDR3 DNA is TGTGCCAGCAGGACAGGACAGGCACCC.

This clone was seen many times. The read ends 3 residues shy of where the CDR3 ends; the end is completed using the germline J gene. The rearrangement links TRBV19 to TRBJ2-7; 10 bases are shared with TRBD1. The CDR3 contains 14 residues. V lost 3 bases and J lost 6; bases outside the gene matches: 5. Per the germline V gene, CDR1 is LNHDA and CDR2 is SQIVND (reference sequence). The CDR3 sequence is CASSMGTGEGEQYF. The sequenced CDR3 bases are TGTGCCAGTAGTATGGGGACAGGGGAGGGCGAG.

This clone was detected ten times or more. The CDR3 goes on 3 residues after the read ends, and that part is filled in from the germline J gene. The chain combines TRBV19 with TRBJ1-1; tentative D call: TRBD1 (6 bases). Trimming stripped 11 bases from V and 1 base from J, with 14 bases between. Per germline, CDR1 LNHDA and CDR2 SQIVND (reference sequence). CDR3 size: 13 residues. The CDR3 loop is CAGRGRENTEAFF. CDR3 DNA (partial): TGTGCCGGCAGGGGCAGGGAGAACACTGAA. Looking up the rest from reference TRBV19 and TRBJ1-1 gives the full variable domain: DGGITQSPKYLFRKEGQNVTLSCEQNLNHDAMYWYRQDPGQGLRLIYYSQIVNDFQKGDIAEGYSVSREKKESFPLTVTSAQKNPTAFYLCAGRGRENTEAFFGQGTRLTVV.

Many counts were recorded for this clone. Coverage ceases 3 residues before the CDR3 finishes, and the germline J gene fills in the end. The chain is built from TRBV20-1 and TRBJ2-2, with D unclear. The germline V gene has CDR1 DFQATT and CDR2 SNEGSKA (reference sequence). The CDR3 is made up of 14 amino acids. This CDR3 reads CSAREGLKSSPLFF. The DNA read from the CDR3 is TGCAGTGCTAGAGAAGGTCTGAAAAGTTCACCG.

This clone has a count of ten or more. Read coverage stops 3 residues before the CDR3 terminus; the germline J gene supplies the remainder. The chain carries TRBV2 and TRBJ2-2; D might be TRBD1 (6 bases). The CDR3 is made up of 11 amino acids. Germline assignment: CDR1 SNHLY and CDR2 FYNNEI. The sequenced part of the CDR3 DNA is TGTGCCAGCACAGGGGCTGAAAAG. It is translated as CASTGAEK. The entire CDR3 protein is CASTGAEKLFF. Based on the CDR3 plus reference TRBV2 and TRBJ2-2, the full variable domain is EPEVTQTPSHQVTQMGQEVILRCVPISNHLYFYWYRQILGQKVEFLVSFYNNEISEKSEIFDDQFSVERPDGSNFTLKIRSTKLEDSAMYFCASTGAEKLFFGEGSRLTVL.

This clone was detected many times. The CDR3 is cut off 3 residues early in the read; its end comes from the germline J gene. V and J are TRBV6-1 and TRBJ1-4; the D gene is possibly TRBD1 (6 bases). With 4 bases removed from V and 5 bases from J, the gap between germline ends came to 17 bases. The CDR3 length is 16 residues. Germline CDR1 is MNHNS and CDR2 is SASEGT. CDR3 loop: CASSVEKGTGNEKLFF. CDR3 bases read: TGTGCCAGCAGTGTAGAGAAGGGAACAGGGAATGAAAAA.

This clone was found many times. The read stops 3 residues short of the end of the CDR3; the missing end is completed from the germline J gene. At the DNA level, this CDR3 is encoded by other sequences in the same sample as well. The V and J genes are TRBV2 and TRBJ1-3, with D uncertain. Germline V CDR1 and CDR2: SNHLY, FYNNEI. The V gene lost 10 bases and the J gene lost 4 bases, with 14 bases spanning the gap. The CDR3 runs 13 residues. The chain's CDR3 is CATSQRLGNTIYF. The CDR3 DNA, read in part, is TGTGCCACTTCTCAGCGGTTGGGAAACACC. The full variable domain, in which reference TRBV2 and TRBJ1-3 provide the parts outside the CDR3, is EPEVTQTPSHQVTQMGQEVILRCVPISNHLYFYWYRQILGQKVEFLVSFYNNEISEKSEIFDDQFSVERPDGSNFTLKIRSTKLEDSAMYFCATSQRLGNTIYFGEGSWLTVV.

This clone was counted ten times or more. The CDR3 end lies 3 residues beyond the end of the read and is filled in from the germline J gene. The V and J genes are TRBV7-2 and TRBJ2-7, with D tentatively TRBD2 (6 bases). CDR1 SGHTA and CDR2 FQGNSA come from the germline V gene. Trimming took off 1 base at V and 0 bases at J, with 10 bases between the two ends. The CDR3 is 15 residues long. CDR3 DNA, as far as it was read: TGTGCCAGCAGCTTAGGGGCTAGCGCCTCCTACGAG. Its protein is CASSLGASASYE. The full CDR3 protein is CASSLGASASYEQYF. Complete variable domain (other parts from reference TRBV7-2 and TRBJ2-7): GAGVSQSPSNKVTEKGKDVELRCDPISGHTALYWYRQSLGQGLEFLIYFQGNSAPDKSGLPSDRFSAERTGGSVSTLTIQRTQQEDSAVYLCASSLGASASYEQYFGPGTRLTVT.

Ten or more counts support this clone. With the read ending 3 residues before the CDR3 end, the germline J gene is used to fill in that end. The chain uses TRBV6-2 or TRBV6-3 and TRBJ2-5; 8 bases agree with TRBD1. The CDR3 consists of 14 residues. The ends lost 7 bases at V and 0 bases at J; junction bases unmatched: 4. Per the germline V gene, CDR1 is MNHEY and CDR2 is SVGEGT. The CDR3: CASKRTGNQETQYF. The sequenced CDR3 bases are TGTGCCAGCAAGAGGACAGGGAACCAAGAGACC.

This clone was seen many times. CDR3 bases read: TGCGCCAGCAGCCAAGCTCCAGGGGCCGACGAG. This encodes CASSQAPGADE. The whole CDR3 protein reads CASSQAPGADEQYF. The chain joins TRBV4-1 to TRBJ2-7, with a possible D match to TRBD1 (6 bases). The read stops 3 residues short of the end of the CDR3; the missing end is completed from the germline J gene. The CDR3 length is 14 residues. Deletions cut 1 base from V and 5 bases from J, with 12 bases between. Germline V gene lookup returns CDR1 MGHRA and CDR2 YSYEKL.

This clone was recorded many times. The read halts 3 residues ahead of the CDR3 end, with the missing end drawn from the germline J gene. This sequence joins TRBV5-1 and TRBJ2-1, with a tentative D call TRBD2 (5 bases). This CDR3 has 18 amino acids. The V gene lost 3 bases and the J gene lost 0 bases, with 19 bases spanning the gap. Germline-derived CDR1 and CDR2 are SGHRS and YFSETQ. The DNA read from the CDR3 is TGCGCCAGCAGCTGGAGCGTCTCGGCGGGCCCCTCCTACAATGAG. The encoded protein is CASSWSVSAGPSYNE. The whole CDR3 sequence is CASSWSVSAGPSYNEQFF.